This T cell receptor beta chain is drawn from a study of T cell repertoires in cytomegalovirus infection. Study-wide results and caveats: Within the response measured ex vivo, HLA-C-restricted CMV-specific TCR beta clonotypes were dominant. Adding up the frequency of public TCR beta families identified people who carried CMV plus the relevant HLA.

CDR3 length equals 15 residues. Germline V gene lookup returns CDR1 MNHEY and CDR2 SMNVEV (reference sequence). The ends lost 5 bases at V and 8 bases at J; junction bases unmatched: 10. Each CDR3 protein is one row after TCRdb ran MiXCR on the reads. This sample has over 150,000 distinct CDR3 sequences; roughly 15% occur once, and the top ten carry approximately 25%. A note on this clonotype: The target antigen is unknown.

This clonotype originated in a human donor in good health (CMV status not recorded). Some clones in this sample may be carry-over from other donors' samples. The rearrangement links TRBV27 to TRBJ1-4; 8 bases align to TRBD1. Sample: CD8+ T cells from PBMCs. CDR3 loop: CASSVFGQGGEKLFF. Written as DNA, the CDR3 is TGTGCCAGCAGTGTGTTTGGACAGGGAGGAGAAAAACTGTTTTTT.